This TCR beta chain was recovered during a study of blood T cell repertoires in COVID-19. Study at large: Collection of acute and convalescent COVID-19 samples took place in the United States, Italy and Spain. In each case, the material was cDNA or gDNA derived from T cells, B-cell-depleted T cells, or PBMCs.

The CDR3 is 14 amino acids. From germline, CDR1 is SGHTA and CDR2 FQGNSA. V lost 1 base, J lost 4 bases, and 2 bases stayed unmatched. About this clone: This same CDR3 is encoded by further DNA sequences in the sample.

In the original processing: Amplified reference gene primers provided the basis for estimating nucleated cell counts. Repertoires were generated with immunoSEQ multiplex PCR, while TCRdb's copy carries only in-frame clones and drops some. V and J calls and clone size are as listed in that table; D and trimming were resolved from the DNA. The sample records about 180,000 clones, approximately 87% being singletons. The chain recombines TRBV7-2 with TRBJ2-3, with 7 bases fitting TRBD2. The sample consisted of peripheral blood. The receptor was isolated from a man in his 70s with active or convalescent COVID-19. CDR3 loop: CASSLGGGADTQYF. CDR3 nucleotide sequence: TGTGCCAGCAGCTTAGGGGGAGGGGCAGATACGCAGTATTTT. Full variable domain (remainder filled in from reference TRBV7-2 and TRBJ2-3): GAGVSQSPSNKVTEKGKDVELRCDPISGHTALYWYRQSLGQGLEFLIYFQGNSAPDKSGLPSDRFSAERTGGSVSTLTIQRTQQEDSAVYLCASSLGGGADTQYFGPGTRLTVL.